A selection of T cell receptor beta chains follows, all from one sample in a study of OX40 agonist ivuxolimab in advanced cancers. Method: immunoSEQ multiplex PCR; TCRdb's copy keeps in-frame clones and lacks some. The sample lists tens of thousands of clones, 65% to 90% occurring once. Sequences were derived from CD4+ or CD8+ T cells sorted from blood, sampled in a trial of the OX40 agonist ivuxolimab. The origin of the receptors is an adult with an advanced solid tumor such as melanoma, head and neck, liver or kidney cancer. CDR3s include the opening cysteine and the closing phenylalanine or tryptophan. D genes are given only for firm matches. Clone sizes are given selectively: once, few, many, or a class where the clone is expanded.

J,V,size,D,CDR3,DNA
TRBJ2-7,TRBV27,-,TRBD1,CASNIIHRDRGNEQYF,TGTGCCAGCAACATTATACATCGGGACAGGGGAAACGAGCAGTACTTC
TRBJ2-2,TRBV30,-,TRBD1,CAWDRGRFTGELFF,TGTGCCTGGGACAGGGGGCGCTTTACCGGGGAGCTGTTTTTT
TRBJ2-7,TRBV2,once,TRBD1,CASSTGDGEQYF,TGTGCCAGCAGCACAGGGGATGGCGAGCAGTACTTC
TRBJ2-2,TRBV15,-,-,CATSRGGQLGTGELFF,TGTGCCACCAGCAGAGGGGGACAATTGGGAACCGGGGAGCTGTTTTTT
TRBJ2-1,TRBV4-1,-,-,CASTGTYNEQFF,TGCGCCAGCACGGGAACCTACAATGAGCAGTTCTTC
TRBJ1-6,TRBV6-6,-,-,CASSLQAVNSPLHF,TGTGCCAGCAGTTTACAGGCTGTTAATTCACCCCTCCACTTT
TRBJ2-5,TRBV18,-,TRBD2,CASSPSGGAQGETQYF,TGTGCCAGCTCACCGAGCGGGGGGGCCCAAGGAGAGACCCAGTACTTC
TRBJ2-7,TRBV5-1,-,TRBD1,CASSLDEGQGTYEQYF,TGCGCCAGCAGCTTGGATGAGGGACAGGGTACCTACGAGCAGTACTTC
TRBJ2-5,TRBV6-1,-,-,CASSDLIGTFQETQYF,TGTGCCAGCAGTGACCTGATAGGAACATTTCAAGAGACCCAGTACTTC
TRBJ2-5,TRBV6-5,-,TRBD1,CASSLNRGQETQYF,TGTGCCAGCAGTCTTAACAGGGGGCAAGAGACCCAGTACTTC
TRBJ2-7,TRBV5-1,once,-,CASNPLGSDSYEQYF,TGCGCCAGCAACCCCTTGGGTAGCGACTCCTACGAGCAGTACTTC
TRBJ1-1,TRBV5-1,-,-,CASSLPGPILNTEAFF,TGCGCCAGCAGCTTGCCAGGGCCTATATTAAACACTGAAGCTTTCTTT
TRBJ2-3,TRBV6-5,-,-,CASSYRRGDTQYF,TGTGCCAGCAGTTACCGACGGGGGGATACGCAGTATTTT
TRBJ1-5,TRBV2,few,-,CASRDRAGNQPQHF,TGTGCCAGCAGGGACAGAGCGGGCAATCAGCCCCAGCATTTT
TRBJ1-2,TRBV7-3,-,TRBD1,CASSSTGSGYGYTF,TGTGCCAGCAGCTCGACAGGGAGCGGCTATGGCTACACCTTC
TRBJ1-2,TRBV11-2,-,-,CASSLAPSSANYGYTF,TGTGCCAGCAGCTTAGCCCCAAGTAGTGCTAACTATGGCTACACCTTC
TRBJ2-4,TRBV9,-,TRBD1,CASSVLRPGQGNKGAEIGKNIQYF,TGTGCCAGCAGCGTACTCCGACCGGGACAGGGGAACAAAGGGGCAGAAATTGGGAAAAACATTCAGTACTTC
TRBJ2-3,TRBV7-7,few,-,CASSSGEGDTQYF,TGTGCTAGCAGCTCGGGGGAAGGAGATACGCAGTATTTT
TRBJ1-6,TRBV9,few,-,CASRSFDVDF,TGTGCCAGCAGGAGCTTTGACGTGGACTTT
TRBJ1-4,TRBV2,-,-,CASSEDEGVTNEKLFF,TGTGCCAGCAGTGAAGATGAGGGGGTCACTAATGAAAAACTGTTTTTT
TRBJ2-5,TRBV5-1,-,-,CASSLARGPGETQYF,TGCGCCAGCAGCTTGGCTCGGGGGCCAGGGGAGACCCAGTACTTC
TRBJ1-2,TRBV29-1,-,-,CSVVSGSDYGYTF,TGCAGCGTAGTAAGTGGGAGCGACTATGGCTACACCTTC
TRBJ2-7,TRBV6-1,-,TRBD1,CASSPSGGRYGEQYF,TGTGCCAGCAGTCCTTCAGGGGGAAGGTACGGCGAGCAGTACTTC
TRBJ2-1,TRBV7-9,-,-,CASSLVSYNEQFF,TGTGCCAGCAGCTTAGTGTCCTACAATGAGCAGTTCTTC
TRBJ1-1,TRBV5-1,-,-,CASSFSGSNMNTEAFF,TGCGCCAGCAGCTTCTCGGGGTCCAACATGAACACTGAAGCTTTCTTT
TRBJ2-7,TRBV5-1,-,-,CASSFQSVGPYEQYF,TGCGCCAGCAGCTTTCAGTCCGTGGGGCCCTACGAGCAGTACTTC
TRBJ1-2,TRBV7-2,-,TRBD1,CASSLLGQGAFGYTF,TGTGCCAGCAGCTTACTGGGACAGGGGGCTTTTGGCTACACCTTC
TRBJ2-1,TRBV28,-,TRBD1,CASSSLTGGWGNEQFF,TGTGCCAGCAGTTCGCTTACAGGGGGCTGGGGGAATGAGCAGTTCTTC
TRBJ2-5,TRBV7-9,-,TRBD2,CASSLVVAGGRETQYF,TGTGCCAGCAGCTTGGTCGTAGCGGGGGGGCGGGAGACCCAGTACTTC
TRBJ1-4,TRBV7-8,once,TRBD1,CASRLGRDRGEKLFF,TGTGCCAGCAGACTTGGCCGGGACAGGGGCGAAAAACTGTTTTTT
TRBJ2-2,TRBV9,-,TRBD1,CASSQTGANTGELFF,TGTGCCAGCAGCCAAACAGGGGCGAACACCGGGGAGCTGTTTTTT
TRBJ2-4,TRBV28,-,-,CASSLFDLGGVKNIQYF,TGTGCCAGCAGTTTGTTCGATTTAGGAGGGGTCAAAAACATTCAGTACTTC
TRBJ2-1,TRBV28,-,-,CASSPPRTVTYNEQFF,TGTGCCAGCAGTCCCCCAAGGACGGTAACCTACAATGAGCAGTTCTTC
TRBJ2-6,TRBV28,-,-,CASNYRAGANVLTF,TGTGCCAGCAATTACAGGGCAGGGGCCAACGTCCTGACTTTC
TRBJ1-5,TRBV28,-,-,CASSFLIRGNQPQHF,TGTGCCAGCAGTTTTTTGATAAGAGGCAATCAGCCCCAGCATTTT
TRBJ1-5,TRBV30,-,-,CAWSATGRSNQPQHF,TGTGCCTGGAGTGCAACCGGGCGTAGCAATCAGCCCCAGCATTTT
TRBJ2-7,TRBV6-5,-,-,CASSYSIVGYEQYF,TGTGCCAGCAGTTACTCGATTGTCGGGTACGAGCAGTACTTC
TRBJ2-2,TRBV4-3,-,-,CASSLRVENTGELFF,TGCGCCAGCAGCCTGAGGGTGGAGAACACCGGGGAGCTGTTTTTT
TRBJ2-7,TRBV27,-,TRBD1,CASRGTGTYEQYF,TGTGCCAGCAGGGGGACAGGTACCTACGAGCAGTACTTT
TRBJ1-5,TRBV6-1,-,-,CASSESPGSYQPQHF,TGTGCCAGCAGTGAATCACCGGGATCGTATCAGCCCCAGCATTTT
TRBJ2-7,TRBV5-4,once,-,CASSLDSLSYEQYF,TGTGCCAGCAGCTTAGATTCGTTATCCTACGAGCAGTACTTC
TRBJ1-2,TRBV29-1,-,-,CSVESGEGYTF,TGCAGCGTTGAGTCAGGGGAAGGCTACACCTTC
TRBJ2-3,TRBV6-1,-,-,CASSAGSTDTQYF,TGTGCCAGCAGTGCAGGGTCCACAGATACGCAGTATTTT
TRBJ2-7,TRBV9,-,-,CASSVAGNPYEQYF,TGTGCCAGCAGCGTAGCAGGGAACCCCTACGAGCAGTACTTC
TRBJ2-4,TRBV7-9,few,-,CASSFSGLAKNIQYF,TGTGCCAGCAGCTTCAGCGGGCTAGCCAAAAACATTCAGTACTTC
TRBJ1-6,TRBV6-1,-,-,CASSGPRPRDSPLHF,TGTGCCAGCAGCGGGCCAAGGCCTCGAGATTCACCCCTCCACTTT
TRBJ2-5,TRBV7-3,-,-,CASSLDVEETQYF,TGTGCCAGCAGCTTAGATGTCGAAGAGACCCAGTACTTC
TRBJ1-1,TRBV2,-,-,CASRAEVAGLGEAFF,TGTGCCAGCAGAGCCGAAGTCGCGGGGTTGGGTGAAGCTTTCTTT
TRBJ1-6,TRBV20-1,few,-,CSARVGPLHF,TGCAGTGCCCGAGTGGGTCCCCTCCACTTT
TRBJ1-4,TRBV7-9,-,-,CASSTDGRHEKLFF,TGTGCCAGCAGCACGGACGGACGACATGAAAAACTGTTTTTT
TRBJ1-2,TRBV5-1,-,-,CASSFSSQGPYGYTF,TGCGCCAGCAGCTTCTCCTCACAGGGCCCCTATGGCTACACCTTC
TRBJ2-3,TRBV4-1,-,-,CASSQVATVSTDTQYF,TGCGCCAGCAGCCAAGTGGCGACAGTTAGCACAGATACGCAGTATTTT
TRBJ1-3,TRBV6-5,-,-,CASKQGLGNTIYF,TGTGCCAGCAAGCAGGGCTTGGGAAACACCATATATTTT
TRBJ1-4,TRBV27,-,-,CASSLRGGAGEKLFF,TGTGCCAGCAGTTTAAGGGGGGGCGCGGGTGAAAAACTGTTTTTT
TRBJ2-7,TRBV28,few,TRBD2,CASSLSPGLAGGQPGEQYF,TGTGCCAGCAGTCTATCCCCTGGACTAGCGGGGGGCCAGCCGGGTGAGCAGTACTTC
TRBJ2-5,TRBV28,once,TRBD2,CASGASGGKETQYF,TGTGCCAGCGGAGCCTCGGGGGGGAAGGAGACCCAGTACTTC
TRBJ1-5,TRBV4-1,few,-,CASSQDGTGTPGNQPQHF,TGCGCCAGCAGCCAAGACGGGACCGGGACACCAGGCAATCAGCCCCAGCATTTT
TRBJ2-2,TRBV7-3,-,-,CASSLTPGNTGELFF,TGTGCCAGCAGCTTAACTCCGGGGAACACCGGGGAGCTGTTTTTT
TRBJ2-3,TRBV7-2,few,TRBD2,CASSWDYYGADTQYF,TGTGCCAGCAGCTGGGACTACTACGGAGCGGATACGCAGTATTTT
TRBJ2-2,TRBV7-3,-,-,CASRADDTNTGELFF,TGTGCCAGCCGGGCAGACGATACGAACACCGGGGAGCTGTTTTTT